This TCR beta chain was documented in a study of blood T cell repertoires in COVID-19. Study summary: From T cells, B-cell-depleted T cells, or PBMCs came the material, which was cDNA or gDNA.

CDR1 is SGHAT, CDR2 FQDESV, per germline (reference sequence). CDR3 length: 14 residues. V was trimmed by 3 bases and J by 0 bases, leaving 9 bases between them. Authors' processing steps: Reference gene primer amplification gave nucleated cell count estimates. The assay was immunoSEQ multiplex PCR, and TCRdb's table has in-frame clones only and misses some. V, J and clone size are taken as reported in that table, and D and trimming were inferred from the DNA itself. Of fewer than 300,000 clones in the sample, 90% were seen once. This receptor was obtained from a woman aged 30 to 39 who had recovered from COVID-19. This chain links TRBV11-1 with TRBJ2-7, with D tentatively TRBD1 (5 bases). Sequencing was performed on PBMCs or T cells enriched from blood (not recorded which). The CDR3 DNA reads as TGTGCCAGCAGCTTGGACACAAGCTCCTACGAGCAGTACTTC. This translates into CASSLDTSSYEQYF.